This TCR beta chain originates from a study of post-analysis software for immune sequencing data. In regard to this clonotype: Antigen specificity is unknown.

Study results and caveats: Samples prepared in the same batch strongly co-clustered by F measure. In patients, five TRBV segments were more frequent than in controls, with TRBV5-6, TRBV5-1 and TRBV20-1 among them. A significant reduction in normalized Chao1 diversity was observed in multiple sclerosis patients versus controls.

The CDR3 is 14 residues long. V was clipped by 0 bases and J by 7 bases, with 11 bases between them. Germline CDR1 is SGHRS and CDR2 is YFSETQ. Unique-molecular-identifier-tagged TCR beta cDNA libraries were used. Starting from around 1 to 10 million T cells, the study yielded 460,000 or so cDNA molecules. From the PCR reads, TCRdb called clonotypes with MiXCR, one entry per CDR3 protein. In the table there are about 460,000 distinct CDR3 sequences, 40% to 55% of which are singletons. The TCR was taken from a girl aged 10-17 years with multiple sclerosis. What was sequenced was blood. The chain employs TRBV5-1 and TRBJ1-5; D unclear. The CDR3 nucleotides are TGCGCCAGCAGCTTGGGGTACGGTAACCAGCCCCAGCATTTT. Translating gives CASSLGYGNQPQHF.